This section outlines one T cell receptor (beta chain) sequence together with its context. The target of this receptor is not known. No much larger clone exists at a distance of one base, and base qualities are not known. Sample time point, as interpreted from the label and publication: cycle 2 day 1 (C2D1) of nivolumab. Every trial patient had relapsed following autologous stem cell transplantation, and prior brentuximab vedotin exposure was what differed among cohorts A, B and C. A total of under 70 patients with relapsed/refractory classical Hodgkin lymphoma made up the trial cohort, and each patient's best overall response was complete response, partial response or progressive disease. Single-agent nivolumab was administered to trial patients in the multi-cohort phase II CheckMate 205 trial. Best overall response was determined by an independent review committee according to the 2007 International Working Group response criteria. Trial PBMCs were obtained immediately prior to nivolumab initiation (C1D1) and on therapy at cycle 2 day 1 and cycle 4 day 1. Peripheral blood was collected in 8 mL Vacutainer Cell Preparation Tubes, from which PBMCs were isolated by centrifugation and then cryopreserved.

This record comes from a study of PD-1 blockade in classical Hodgkin lymphoma (dated by TCRdb to 2020 to 2021). Regarding the study in general: Nivolumab dosing was 3 mg/kg intravenously every 2 weeks, continuing until either disease progression or unacceptable toxicity. The study used TCR beta sequencing and CyTOF to define a peripheral blood immune signature of response to PD-1 blockade in classical Hodgkin lymphoma.

V is clipped by 5 bases and J by 4 bases, and the sequence between their germline boundaries is 8 bases long. Including the terminal cysteine and phenylalanine, the CDR3 comprises 13 residues. The CDR3 DNA has 39 bases and is translated from base 1. CDR1 and CDR2 are drawn from the germline V gene (reference sequence): LNHDA, SQIVND. Genomic DNA was isolated using the Qiagen DNeasy kit from unsorted PBMCs as well as from negatively selected CD4+ and CD8+ fractions. TCR beta CDR3 regions were amplified by immunoSEQ multiplex PCR using primers annealing to V and J segments. Amplification bias was minimized using a synthetic immune receptor repertoire, and residual bias was removed computationally after sequencing. The study's processing was this. Repertoire diversity was quantified as the Shannon entropy index using custom Python scripts. Unsorted, CD4+ and CD8+ repertoires were analyzed separately, except for combined analyses in which CD4+ and CD8+ sequences were merged in silico. A clone counted as expanded when the clone's frequency after treatment rose at least 2-fold relative to C1D1, and clones undetected at baseline were given a pseudocount of 0.5. Singleton clones were defined as clones with 0 or 1 copy at C1D1, and non-singleton clones were defined as clones with 2 or more copies. Clones expanded in unsorted samples were assigned a CD4+, CD8+ or unknown annotation through matching of protein sequences in sorted samples from the same patient. Wilcoxon tests on paired samples were used to test diversity changes from C1D1 to C4D1. TCRdb re-hosts the immuneACCESS table, in-frame sequences only. Its copies lack some clones; in the studies checked, an unresolved V gene accounts for under half of them, and the cause for the rest is not known. Clone size and the V and J calls come from that table; the DNA yielded D and trimming. For this sample the table gives under 100,000 clones, of which around 90% were detected only once. Under 3% of the sample is taken by the ten largest.

Overall results and qualifications from the work: CD4+ but not CD8+ TCR diversity rose significantly by C4D1 (p=0.0027 vs p=0.16), most apparent in complete responders (p=0.02). Trial patients with a complete response had baseline diversity similar to that of newly diagnosed patients, while partial responders and progressors had significantly lower diversity. Lower diversity was observed in patients in whom nivolumab was started less than 1 year after ASCT, and these patients were excluded from later analyses so that confounding by immune reconstitution would be avoided. The study was limited to a single clinical trial cohort, and causes of repertoire differences, possibly disease activity or prior therapy, remained undefined. Baseline TCR diversity was reported to be lower in newly diagnosed patients than in healthy donors, and even lower in relapsed/refractory patients.

Sequencing was performed on peripheral blood mononuclear cells (PBMCs), taken before the second cycle of nivolumab. The chain employs TRBV19 and TRBJ2-2, with a tentative D gene TRBD2 over 6 matching bases. The receptor was derived from a human donor with classical Hodgkin lymphoma. The encoded CDR3 is CASSWGGTGELFF. The sequenced DNA is TGTGCCAGTAGTTGGGGAGGCACCGGGGAGCTGTTTTTT. Where the CDR3 stops, the reference TRBV19 and TRBJ2-2 genes take over; the full variable domain is DGGITQSPKYLFRKEGQNVTLSCEQNLNHDAMYWYRQDPGQGLRLIYYSQIVNDFQKGDIAEGYSVSREKKESFPLTVTSAQKNPTAFYLCASSWGGTGELFFGEGSRLTVL.